A selection of T cell receptor beta chains follows, all from one sample in a study of blood T cell repertoires in COVID-19. Assay used: immunoSEQ multiplex PCR; TCRdb lists only in-frame clones, some missing. The sample has approximately 92,000 clones, 84% seen once. Sequenced input: peripheral blood. All receptors derive from a man in his 70s with active or convalescent COVID-19. Both conserved end residues are part of each CDR3. Each record gives: D gene, J gene, V gene, clone size, CDR3 DNA, CDR3 protein. D genes are given only for firm matches. Not all rows give a size; the values are once, few, many and, for expanded clones, a class.

>TRBD2|TRBJ2-2|TRBV6-1|-
TGTGCCAGCAGTGAAGGGACTAGCGGGGGGGCCACCGGGGAGCTGTTTTTT
CASSEGTSGGATGELFF
>-|TRBJ1-2|TRBV2|-
TGTGCCAGCAGTGAAGCTGCCCTGACAGGATGGTGGTTAACTAACTATGGCTACACCTTC
CASSEAALTGWWLTNYGYTF
>-|TRBJ1-5|TRBV25-1|-
TGTGCCAGCAGTGATGGCAAATATAGCAATCAGCCCCAGCATTTT
CASSDGKYSNQPQHF
>-|TRBJ1-3|TRBV2|-
TGTGCCAGCACTTCTGGAGGGCTCGGAAACACCATATATTTT
CASTSGGLGNTIYF
>-|TRBJ1-2|TRBV12-5|few
TGTGCTAGTGGTTTGGTGTACCAGGTCATTTATGGCTACACCTTC
CASGLVYQVIYGYTF
>-|TRBJ1-4|TRBV19|-
TGTGACTGTGGGGGCTTGACGGAAAAACTGTTTTTT
CDCGGLTEKLFF
>-|TRBJ2-6|TRBV5-1|-
TGCGCCAGCAGCTTGGTTGACAGGTTAGCCAACGTCCTGACTTTC
CASSLVDRLANVLTF
>TRBD2|TRBJ2-7|TRBV28|-
TGTGCCAGCAGTCACGAGGGACTAGCGGGGGACGAGCAGTACTTC
CASSHEGLAGDEQYF
>TRBD2|TRBJ2-1|TRBV7-9|-
TGTGCCAGCAGCTTAGTGCCGGGACTAGCGGGCGCTTCCTACAATGAGCAGTTCTTC
CASSLVPGLAGASYNEQFF
>TRBD1|TRBJ1-2|TRBV5-6|-
TGTGCCAGCAGCTTGGGGGACAGAGTTAACTATGGCTACACCTTC
CASSLGDRVNYGYTF
>TRBD2|TRBJ2-5|TRBV6-2/TRBV6-3|-
TGTGCCAGCAGCCAGATCCTCCTAGCGGGAGTACAAGAGACCCAGTACTTC
CASSQILLAGVQETQYF
>-|TRBJ1-5|TRBV28|-
TGTGCCAGCAGTTTAATAGATCAGCCCCAGCATTTT
CASSLIDQPQHF
>-|TRBJ2-3|TRBV27|-
TGTGCCAGCAGACAGGATTTCACAGATACGCAGTATTTT
CASRQDFTDTQYF
>-|TRBJ1-2|TRBV28|-
TGTGCCAGCAGTTTACTACAGGGTGGCTATGGCTACACCTTC
CASSLLQGGYGYTF
>-|TRBJ2-7|TRBV3-1/TRBV3-2|-
TGTGCCAGCAGCCGATCCTCAGGGGCCGGGTACGAGCAGTACTTC
CASSRSSGAGYEQYF
>TRBD2|TRBJ2-3|TRBV2|-
TGTGCCAGCAAAACCAACAAGCGGGGGGTTGCAGATACGCAGTATTTT
CASKTNKRGVADTQYF